Sequencing of this TCR beta chain was carried out in a study of blood T cells in healthy people across ages. Points from the study as a whole: Roughly linear age-related decline in beta diversity appeared, significant by age around 38.

Peripheral blood samples of 9 to 10 milliliters were drawn from each donor. This clonotype turned up a few times. Its antigen remains unidentified. The CDR3 spans 16 residues. CDR1 is LGHDT, CDR2 YNNKEL, per germline (reference sequence). The V end was cut by 2 bases, the J end by 2 bases, with 16 bases between. A second PCR, run for roughly 7 to 12 cycles, used a sample-barcoded 5' primer plus a J-beta primer mix. Tags on each cDNA molecule came from a template-switch adaptor with 12 random nucleotides. TCRdb reanalysed the 5' RACE reads using MiXCR and keeps one entry per CDR3 protein. The data hold 600,000 to 900,000 distinct CDR3 sequences, with about 26% observed a single time. The same sample was also used in a study of T cells of mothers and their children. From that report: The study obtained over 9 million TCR beta CDR3 reads per mother and 2.5 million to 3.5 million per child.

This chain links TRBV3-1 with TRBJ2-7; a possible D gene is TRBD2 (6 bases). This TCR was recovered from a boy aged 5-17 years in good health. The specimen was blood. The CDR3 reads CASSQILAGPTYEQYF. For the CDR3, the DNA is TGTGCCAGCAGCCAAATCTTGGCGGGGCCGACCTACGAGCAGTACTTC.